Listed here are 8 T cell receptor beta chains from one sample, sequenced in a study of blood T cells in healthy people across ages (dated by TCRdb to between 2015 and 2017). The protocol used for the library was 5' RACE. Data came from an Illumina HiSeq 2500. A second roughly 7 to 11 cycle PCR used a sample-barcoded 5' primer and a J-beta primer mix. Using fastp trimming at Q25 and MiXCR clonotype assembly, TCRdb reanalyzed the public sequencing data and kept in-frame beta chains. Rows are unified per CDR3 protein, each entry keeping the most common DNA and genes. The sample yields about 1,000,000 distinct CDR3 sequences; less than 50% were counted once. Approximately 17% of the sample rests with the top ten. Sequencing used blood. All receptors derive from an older woman in good health.

CDR3 in amino acids: CASKHPPFSYEQYF. The CDR3 coding sequence is TGTGCCAGCAAGCACCCTCCGTTCAGCTACGAGCAGTACTTC. The chain recombines TRBV6-2 or TRBV6-3 with TRBJ2-7; no definite D call. Germline CDR1 and CDR2: MNHEY and SVGEGT. The CDR3 totals 14 residues. V lost 7 bases and J lost 3, with 16 bases in between.

This clonotype was counted a few times. A much bigger clone sits one base away, suggesting this may be a read error. The chain is built from TRBV7-2 and TRBJ2-5; TRBD2 matches 7 bases. Trimming cost V 2 bases and J 11 bases; bases outside gene matches: 17. Germline loops: CDR1 SGHTA, CDR2 FQGNSA. The CDR3 contains 16 residues. The DNA for the CDR3 is TGTGCCAGCAGCTTATCTGGTGGGAGGGTAAACAATGAGCAGTACTTC. Protein: CASSLSGGRVNNEQYF.

This clonotype was found a few times. The J gene is TRBJ2-7, the V gene TRBV2, with 12 bases aligning to TRBD1. V lost 5 bases to trimming and J lost 6 bases; unmatched junction nucleotides: 11. Germline V gene sequence: CDR1 SNHLY, CDR2 FYNNEI. This CDR3 contains 16 residues. The CDR3 region has the DNA TGTGCCAGCAGTTTGGGACCCGGGACAGGGGGCTCCGAGCAGTACTTC. Amino acid sequence: CASSLGPGTGGSEQYF.

To note about this clonotype: The germline gene is not matched at one end of the junction; a read error may be the cause. The chain is built from TRBV29-1 and TRBJ2-3; D assignment may be TRBD1 or TRBD2 (5 bases each). Per the germline V gene, CDR1 is SQVTM and CDR2 is ANQGSEA. CDR3 length equals 15 residues. The CDR3 region has the DNA TGCAGCGTTGAAGGAGGGCTGCTTGTGACAGATTCGCAGTATTTT. It codes for CSVEGGLLVTDSQYF.

The rearrangement joins TRBV6-1 to TRBJ2-3; D ambiguous. CDR1 and CDR2 from the germline V gene are MNHNS and SASEGT. This CDR3 spans 12 amino acids. V lost 7 bases and J 14 bases, leaving 19 bases between the germline ends. The CDR3 is CASTLNALRLYF. The CDR3 region has the DNA TGTGCCAGCACCCTGAATGCCCTGCGCCTGTATTTT.

The rearrangement uses TRBV7-8 and TRBJ2-7, with D tentatively TRBD2 (5 bases). Trimming removed 2 bases at V and 3 bases at J, with 17 bases between. The CDR3 is 16 amino acids. CDR1 and CDR2 (germline): SGHVS, FQNEAQ. The CDR3 DNA reads TGTGCCAGCAGCTTACGAGAGCTAGGCGGACTCTACGAGCAGTACTTC. Translation gives CASSLRELGGLYEQYF.

V usage is TRBV6-8 and J usage is TRBJ2-3; 10 bases are a match to TRBD2. The CDR3 is made up of 15 amino acids. V gave up 5 bases and J gave up 5 bases; unmatched junction bases: 7. Germline V lookup: CDR1 MNHGY, CDR2 SAAAGT. The CDR3 DNA reads TGTGCCAGCAGTGGCCTAGCGGGAGAGAGAGATACGCAGTATTTT. It specifies CASSGLAGERDTQYF.

The V and J genes are TRBV27 and TRBJ2-5, with D uncertain. The end of the DNA is better explained by TRBJ2-7, so the J call may be wrong. Germline assignment: CDR1 MNHEY and CDR2 SMNVEV (reference sequence). This CDR3 has 11 amino acids. The CDR3 coding sequence is TGTGCCAGCAGAACCGCTCGCGAGCAGTACTTC. Protein sequence: CASRTAREQYF.